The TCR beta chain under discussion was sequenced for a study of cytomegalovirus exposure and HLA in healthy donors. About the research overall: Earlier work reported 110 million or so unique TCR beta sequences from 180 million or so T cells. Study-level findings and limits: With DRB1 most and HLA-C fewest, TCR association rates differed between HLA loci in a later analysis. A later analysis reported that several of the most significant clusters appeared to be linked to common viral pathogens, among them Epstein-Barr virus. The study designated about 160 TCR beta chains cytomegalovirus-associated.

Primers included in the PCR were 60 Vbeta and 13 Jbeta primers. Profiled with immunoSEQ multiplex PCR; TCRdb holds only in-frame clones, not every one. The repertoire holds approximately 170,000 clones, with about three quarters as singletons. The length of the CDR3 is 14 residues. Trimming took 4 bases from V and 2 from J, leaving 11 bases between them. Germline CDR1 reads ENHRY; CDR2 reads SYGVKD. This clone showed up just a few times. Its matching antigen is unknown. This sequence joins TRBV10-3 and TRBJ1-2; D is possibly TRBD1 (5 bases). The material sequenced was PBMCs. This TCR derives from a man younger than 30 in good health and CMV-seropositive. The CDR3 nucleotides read TGTGCCATCAGTGTTACACAGGTGAACTATGGCTACACCTTC. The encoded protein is CAISVTQVNYGYTF.